This T cell receptor (beta chain) was captured by sequencing in a study of T-cell reconstitution after alpha-beta-depleted transplantation in children. After removal of 4 bases from V and 5 bases from J, the junction contained 7 bases not matched to a gene. CDR1 is MNHEY, CDR2 SVGAGI, per germline. CDR3 length equals 16 residues. The sample holds many counts of this clonotype. Its target is unknown. Findings and caveats of the study: T-cell numbers and diversity, one year after transplant, stemmed largely from T cells that were newly produced. As was reported, about two months after transplant, alpha-beta T cells came from several hundred expanded graft clones.

Preparation of the TCRbeta library involved a method that used unique molecular identifiers. TCRdb re-called the PCR reads with MiXCR, one entry per CDR3 protein. The sample lists about 110,000 distinct CDR3 sequences, 5.5% to 6.5% occurring once. The V gene is TRBV6-5, the J gene TRBJ2-5, with 13 bases lining up with TRBD2. The specimen comprised PBMCs, mostly from graft donor cells, sampled 360 days after TCRalphabeta/CD19-depleted stem cell transplant. This TCR was recovered from a male patient between 2 and 10 years old who had a stem cell transplant for acute lymphoblastic leukemia, so the T cells may come from the graft donor. The CDR3 loop reads CASSSRTSGRRETQYF. The CDR3 DNA follows: TGTGCCAGCAGTTCGAGGACTAGCGGGAGAAGGGAGACCCAGTACTTC.